Listed below are T cell receptor beta chains from one sample, sequenced in a study of blood T cell repertoires in COVID-19. Assay: immunoSEQ multiplex PCR; the TCRdb copy retains only in-frame clones and omits some. Of about 50,000 clones in the sample, 75% to 95% were seen once. Material: peripheral blood. All receptors come from a middle-aged man with active COVID-19. Both conserved end residues are part of each CDR3. Fields, in order: D gene, clone size, J gene, V gene, CDR3 protein, CDR3 DNA. The D gene is left open where the match is weak. Clone size is given for some rows only: seen once, a few or many times, or a class if the clone is expanded.

TRBD1 . TRBJ1-5 TRBV28 CASSLGQGAGQPQHF TGTGCCAGCAGTTTAGGGCAGGGGGCAGGCCAGCCCCAGCATTTT
. . TRBJ2-7 TRBV28 CASTGSRGEQYF TGTGCCAGCACCGGTTCTCGGGGGGAGCAGTACTTC
TRBD2 . TRBJ2-1 TRBV5-1 CASSFGLAGGSSYNEQFF TGCGCCAGCAGCTTCGGACTAGCGGGAGGGAGCTCCTACAATGAGCAGTTCTTC
. . TRBJ1-1 TRBV5-6 CASSLGREAFF TGTGCCAGCAGCTTAGGCAGGGAAGCTTTCTTT
TRBD2 . TRBJ2-7 TRBV11-2 CASSLSGGPGEQYF TGTGCCAGCAGCTTATCGGGAGGGCCGGGTGAGCAGTACTTC
. . TRBJ1-1 TRBV5-1 CASSFTGKQLNTEAFF TGCGCCAGCAGCTTTACAGGAAAGCAATTGAACACTGAAGCTTTCTTT
TRBD2 once TRBJ2-1 TRBV3-1/TRBV3-2 CASSQMGLALNEQFF TGTGCCAGCAGCCAAATGGGACTAGCATTAAATGAGCAGTTCTTC
. . TRBJ2-1 TRBV7-2 CASSLRGRISEQFF TGTGCCAGCAGCTTAAGGGGCCGGATCAGTGAGCAGTTCTTC
. . TRBJ2-6 TRBV9 CASSRSRTLVISGANVLTF TGTGCCAGCAGCCGTAGTCGGACACTGGTCATCTCAGGGGCCAACGTCCTGACTTTC
TRBD2 . TRBJ2-2 TRBV5-1 CASRPRLDSGRLNTGELFF TGCGCCAGCAGACCTCGGTTGGATAGCGGGAGACTGAACACCGGGGAGCTGTTTTTT
. . TRBJ2-2 TRBV21-1 CASSKGTNTGELFF TGTGCCAGCAGCAAAGGTACGAACACCGGGGAGCTGTTTTTT
TRBD2 . TRBJ2-7 TRBV4-1 CASSQAGGTYEQYF TGCGCCAGCAGCCAAGCGGGAGGGACCTACGAGCAGTACTTC
TRBD1 . TRBJ1-6 TRBV5-8 CASSAGQGYNSPLHF TGTGCCAGCAGCGCCGGACAGGGCTATAATTCACCCCTCCACTTT
. . TRBJ1-2 TRBV19 CASSMGTLNYGYTF TGTGCCAGTAGTATGGGGACACTTAACTATGGCTACACCTTC
. once TRBJ1-1 TRBV5-4 CASSKEQAHNTEAFF TGTGCCAGCAGCAAAGAACAGGCCCATAACACTGAAGCTTTCTTT
TRBD1 . TRBJ1-3 TRBV7-9 CASVGQGYSGNTIYF TGTGCCAGCGTCGGACAGGGCTACTCTGGAAACACCATATATTTT
TRBD2 . TRBJ2-1 TRBV25-1 CASRDQAGGNNEQFF TGTGCCAGCAGGGACCAAGCGGGGGGGAACAATGAGCAGTTCTTC
TRBD1 . TRBJ1-2 TRBV6-1 CASSEGAGGSYGYTF TGTGCCAGCAGTGAGGGGGCAGGGGGCAGCTATGGCTACACCTTC
. . TRBJ1-1 TRBV14 CASSLPAGAMNTEAFF TGTGCCAGCAGCCTACCCGCAGGGGCGATGAACACTGAAGCTTTCTTT
. . TRBJ1-4 TRBV27 CASRFAGTTNEKLFF TGTGCCAGCAGATTCGCCGGGACAACCAATGAAAAACTGTTTTTT
. . TRBJ2-3 TRBV3-1/TRBV3-2 CASSPGHLGSDTQYF TGTGCCAGCAGCCCAGGACATCTAGGCTCAGATACGCAGTATTTT
TRBD1 . TRBJ1-5 TRBV6-5 CASNPGGRNQPQHF TGTGCCAGCAACCCAGGGGGTCGCAATCAGCCCCAGCATTTT
TRBD1 . TRBJ1-6 TRBV6-6 CASSRTAGQGTLTTNSPLHF TGTGCCAGCAGTCGTACAGCGGGACAGGGCACCCTCACCACCAATTCACCCCTCCACTTT